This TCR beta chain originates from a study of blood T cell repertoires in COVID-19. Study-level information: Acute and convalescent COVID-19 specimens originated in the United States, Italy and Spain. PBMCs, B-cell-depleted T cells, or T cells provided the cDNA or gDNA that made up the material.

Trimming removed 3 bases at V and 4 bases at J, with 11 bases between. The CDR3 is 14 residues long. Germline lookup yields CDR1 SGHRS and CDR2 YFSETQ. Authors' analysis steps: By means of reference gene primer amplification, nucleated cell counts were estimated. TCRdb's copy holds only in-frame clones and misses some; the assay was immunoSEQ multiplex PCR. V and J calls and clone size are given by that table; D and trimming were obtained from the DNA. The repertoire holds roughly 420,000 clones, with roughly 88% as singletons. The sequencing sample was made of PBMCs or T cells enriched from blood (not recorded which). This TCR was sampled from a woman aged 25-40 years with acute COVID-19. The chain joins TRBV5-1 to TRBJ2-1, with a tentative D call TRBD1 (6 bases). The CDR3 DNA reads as TGCGCCAGCAGCTCTTTGGACAGTTACAATGAGCAGTTCTTC. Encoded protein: CASSSLDSYNEQFF.